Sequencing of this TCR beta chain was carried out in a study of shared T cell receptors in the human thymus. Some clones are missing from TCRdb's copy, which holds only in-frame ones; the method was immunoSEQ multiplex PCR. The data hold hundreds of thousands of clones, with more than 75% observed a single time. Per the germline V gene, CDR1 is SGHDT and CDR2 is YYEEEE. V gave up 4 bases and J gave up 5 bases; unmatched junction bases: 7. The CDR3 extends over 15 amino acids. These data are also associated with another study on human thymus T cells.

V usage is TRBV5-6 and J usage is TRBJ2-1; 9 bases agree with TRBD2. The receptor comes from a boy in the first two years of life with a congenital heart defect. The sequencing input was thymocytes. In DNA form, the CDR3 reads TGTGCCAGCAGCCCCGAGGCTAGCGGGAACAATGAGCAGTTCTTC. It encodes CASSPEASGNNEQFF.